A selection of T cell receptor beta chains follows, all from one sample in a study of T cell repertoires in cytomegalovirus infection. MiXCR was run by TCRdb on the reads, yielding one entry per CDR3 protein. The sample carries approximately 280,000 distinct CDR3 sequences, approximately 22% recorded once. For these TCRs, the target antigens are not known. The source material was cultured PBMCs, sampled from culture after CMV antigen stimulation. Receptors were obtained from a human donor in good health (CMV status not recorded). Some clones in this sample may be carry-over from other donors' samples. Each CDR3 is given with its conserved first and last residue. The D gene is left open where the match is weak. Size values are once, few and many counts, or a class for expanded clones, and some rows have none.

J | V | length | size | D | DNA | CDR3
TRBJ1-5 | TRBV7-2 | 17 | many | - | TGTGCCAGCAGCTTAGCGAGGCAGGGCCGGTATAATCAGCCCCAGCATTTT | CASSLARQGRYNQPQHF
TRBJ2-1 | TRBV12-3/TRBV12-4 | 17 | many | TRBD2 | TGTGCCAGCAGTTTAGTAGGAGTTGGCGGGAGGGCCAATGAGCAGTTCTTC | CASSLVGVGGRANEQFF
TRBJ1-1 | TRBV24-1 | 13 | - | - | TGTGCCACTCGAACCGGGATGAACACTGAAGCTTTCTTT | CATRTGMNTEAFF
TRBJ1-1 | TRBV11-2 | 15 | many | TRBD1 | TGTGCCAGCAGCACGGCCGGGACAGGGAACACTGAAGCTTTCTTT | CASSTAGTGNTEAFF
TRBJ2-1 | TRBV27 | 14 | few | - | TGTGCCAGCAGTCCCCTCACGGCTTACAATGAGCAGTTCTTC | CASSPLTAYNEQFF
TRBJ2-1 | TRBV19 | 19 | - | TRBD2 | TGTGCCAGTAGTATAGTATTCGGCGGGAGGATTACTTCCTACAATGAGCAGTTCTTC | CASSIVFGGRITSYNEQFF
TRBJ2-7 | TRBV28 | 14 | few | - | TGTGCCAGCAGTCCGTCGCAGGTTTCCTACGAGCAGTACTTC | CASSPSQVSYEQYF
TRBJ2-3 | TRBV7-2 | 15 | many | - | TGTGCCAGCGCTCCCTCTTGGGTCTTTACAGATACGCAGTATTTT | CASAPSWVFTDTQYF
TRBJ1-5 | TRBV7-9 | 14 | - | - | TGTGCCAGCAGCTTAGGTCAGGTTGGTAGCGCCCAGCATTTT | CASSLGQVGSAQHF
TRBJ1-2 | TRBV7-6 | 13 | many | - | TGTGCCAGCAGCCCTAAAGAGTGGTTAGGCTACACCTTC | CASSPKEWLGYTF
TRBJ2-5 | TRBV6-2/TRBV6-3 | 12 | few | - | TGTGCCAGCAGCAGACTAGAGAAGACCCAGTACTTC | CASSRLEKTQYF
TRBJ2-5 | TRBV11-3 | 18 | many | - | TGTGCCAGCAGCTATCCTCTTGAGGGGGACGAGGAACAAGAGACCCAGTACTTC | CASSYPLEGDEEQETQYF
TRBJ1-6 | TRBV7-2 | 15 | many | - | TGTGCCAGCAGCCACTTCTACAGAACCGATTCACCCCTCCACTTT | CASSHFYRTDSPLHF
TRBJ1-1 | TRBV7-2 | 15 | - | - | TGTGCCAGCAGCCTGGTCACTCAGGGTCGTAGTGAAGCTTTCTTT | CASSLVTQGRSEAFF
TRBJ2-3 | TRBV13 | 14 | few | - | TGTGCCAGCAGCTCGTCCGGGAGTCGAGATACGCAGTATTTT | CASSSSGSRDTQYF
TRBJ2-1 | TRBV7-6 | 15 | many | TRBD2 | TGTGCCAGCAGCACCGGGACTAGCGCACCTGCGGAGCAGTTCTTC | CASSTGTSAPAEQFF
TRBJ2-1 | TRBV12-3/TRBV12-4 | 18 | - | TRBD1 | TGTGCCAGCAGTCCAACCCGCGTATCCGGGACAGGGGGCAATGAGCAGTTCTTC | CASSPTRVSGTGGNEQFF
TRBJ2-1 | TRBV19 | 15 | - | - | TGTGCCAGTAATCGAATATTGAGCTCCTACAATGAGCAGTTCTTC | CASNRILSSYNEQFF
TRBJ2-5 | TRBV28 | 11 | many | - | TGTGCCAGCACCGACACGATAACCCAGTACTTC | CASTDTITQYF
TRBJ1-6 | TRBV15 | 13 | - | - | TGTGCCACCAGCAGAGATTTAAGTAGCACCCTCCACTTT | CATSRDLSSTLHF
TRBJ2-5 | TRBV29-1 | 12 | - | - | TGCAGCGTTGGTGGGCTAGAAGAGACCCAGTACTTC | CSVGGLEETQYF
TRBJ2-1 | TRBV5-1 | 14 | few | TRBD1 | TGCGCCAGCACATCGGGACAGGGATTACATGAGCAGTTCTTC | CASTSGQGLHEQFF
TRBJ1-4 | TRBV28 | 15 | - | TRBD1 | TGTGCCAGCAGTTTTCTGGGACAGGGGGTAGAAAAACTGTTTTTT | CASSFLGQGVEKLFF
TRBJ1-5 | TRBV10-3 | 14 | few | - | TGTGCCATCAGTGAGGATACAGGGAATCAGCCCCAGCATTTT | CAISEDTGNQPQHF
TRBJ2-1 | TRBV9 | 14 | - | TRBD2 | TGTGCCAGCAGCTTATCGGGGGGAAAGGATGAGCAGTTCTTC | CASSLSGGKDEQFF
TRBJ2-1 | TRBV9 | 14 | - | TRBD2 | TGTGCCAGCAGCTTACGGACTAGCGGCAATGAGCAGTTCTTC | CASSLRTSGNEQFF
TRBJ2-1 | TRBV7-9 | 17 | few | - | TGTGCCAGCAGCTTTCTCTCGGTAAGGGTAACTGGCGATGAGCAGTTCTTC | CASSFLSVRVTGDEQFF
TRBJ1-1 | TRBV5-1 | 14 | - | - | TGCGCCAGCAGGGCGACAAGGGGGAACACTGAAGCTTTCTTT | CASRATRGNTEAFF
TRBJ2-1 | TRBV7-6 | 20 | few | TRBD2 | TGTGCCAGCAGCCCACGGATGCCTAGACTAGCGGGAGCATACTACAATGAGCAGTTCTTC | CASSPRMPRLAGAYYNEQFF
TRBJ1-5 | TRBV29-1 | 13 | - | - | TGCAGCGTTTGGTCCGGTGGGAATCAGCCCCAGCATTTT | CSVWSGGNQPQHF
TRBJ1-3 | TRBV7-8 | 16 | many | - | TGTGCCAGCAGCTTAGGAGCGGGGCCCCCTGGAAACACCATATATTTT | CASSLGAGPPGNTIYF
TRBJ2-1 | TRBV29-1 | 14 | few | - | TGCAGCGTTGCCCCAAGGTTCACCTACAATGAGCAGTTCTTC | CSVAPRFTYNEQFF
TRBJ2-5 | TRBV7-9 | 15 | few | TRBD2 | TGTGCCAGCACCCCCGCTAGCGGGAGGGTTGAGACCCAGTACTTC | CASTPASGRVETQYF